This T cell receptor beta chain was retrieved from a study of T cells expressing NK-cell markers. The overall study: From sorted CD3+CD56+NKG2C+, CD3+CD56+NKG2C- and CD3+CD56-NKG2C+ T cells came the TCR beta repertoires.

Germline-derived CDR1 and CDR2 are SEHNR and FQNEAQ (reference sequence). The CDR3 spans 15 residues. One entry per CDR3 protein, without DNA, is what TCRdb gives after re-calling the 5' RACE reads. The listing records approximately 460,000 distinct CDR3 sequences. The rearrangement joins TRBV7-9 to TRBJ1-6; TCRdb's D call, TRBD1, is unchecked because there is no DNA. Material: blood T cells: a sorted CD56 or NKG2C T cell subset, CD4+ or CD8+ T cells, or bulk PBMC T cells (not recorded which). The receptor was isolated from a woman aged 18 to 75 in good health. The CDR3 protein is CASSPDRGGNSPLHF.